Listed below are T cell receptor beta chains from one sample, sequenced in a study of blood T cells in healthy people across ages. MiXCR, run by TCRdb on the 5' RACE reads, gives a single entry per CDR3 protein. The sample has fewer than 2,000,000 distinct CDR3 sequences, about 35% seen once. The source material was blood. The receptor source for this set is a woman in her twenties or thirties in good health. CDR3s include the opening cysteine and the closing phenylalanine or tryptophan. The D gene is left open where the match is weak. Size values are once, few and many counts, or a class for expanded clones, and some rows have none.

cdr3_aa cdr3_nt j_call d_call clone_size v_call
CASSFPSGGTDTQYF TGTGCCAGCAGCTTTCCCTCGGGGGGCACAGATACGCAGTATTTT TRBJ2-3 NA NA TRBV7-9
CASSPLQAANEKLFF TGTGCCAGCTCACCCCTGCAAGCAGCTAATGAAAAACTGTTTTTT TRBJ1-4 NA NA TRBV18
CASRGRTGGSYNEQFF TGTGCCAGCAGAGGGAGAACAGGGGGCTCCTACAATGAGCAGTTCTTC TRBJ2-1 TRBD1 NA TRBV12-3/TRBV12-4
CASIRGGAPYEQYF TGTGCCAGCATTCGAGGGGGCGCCCCCTACGAGCAGTACTTC TRBJ2-7 TRBD1 NA TRBV28
CSARLAEGQETQYF TGCAGTGCTAGACTAGCGGAGGGCCAAGAGACCCAGTACTTC TRBJ2-5 TRBD2 NA TRBV20-1
CASSIGGTQPQHF TGTGCCAGTAGTATCGGGGGTACCCAGCCCCAGCATTTT TRBJ1-5 NA NA TRBV19
CSATGLERGRGEQFF TGCAGTGCTACCGGACTAGAAAGGGGGCGGGGCGAGCAGTTCTTC TRBJ2-1 NA few TRBV20-1
CASSLTYYNEQFF TGTGCCAGCAGTCTGACCTACTACAATGAGCAGTTCTTC TRBJ2-1 NA many TRBV12-3/TRBV12-4
CATRGDNRTQETQYF TGTGCCACGAGAGGTGACAACCGGACCCAAGAGACCCAGTACTTC TRBJ2-5 NA NA TRBV7-3
CSAYSNSYFYGYTF TGCAGTGCTTACTCAAACAGCTACTTCTATGGCTACACCTTC TRBJ1-2 NA NA TRBV20-1
CASSQPRHTGELFF TGCGCCAGCAGCCAACCAAGACACACCGGGGAGCTGTTTTTT TRBJ2-2 NA NA TRBV4-1
CASSQDPIMIAGRYEQYF TGCGCCAGCAGCCAAGACCCCATAATGATAGCGGGACGCTACGAGCAGTACTTC TRBJ2-7 TRBD2 NA TRBV4-1
CASSLCQPSQETQYF TGCGCCAGCAGCTTGTGTCAGCCCTCCCAAGAGACCCAGTACTTC TRBJ2-5 NA NA TRBV5-1
CASSQDGGRAREQFF TGTGCCAGCAGCCAAGATGGAGGGAGGGCAAGGGAGCAGTTCTTC TRBJ2-1 TRBD2 NA TRBV14
CSVEEADGGFWNKQFF TGCAGCGTTGAGGAGGCGGACGGAGGTTTTTGGAATAAGCAGTTCTTC TRBJ2-1 NA NA TRBV29-1
CASSLYNSPRYTGELFF TGTGCCAGCAGTTTGTACAACAGCCCTCGCTACACCGGGGAGCTGTTTTTT TRBJ2-2 NA few TRBV27
CASRGTDTYEQYF TGTGCCAGCAGGGGGACCGATACCTACGAGCAGTACTTC TRBJ2-7 NA NA TRBV27
CASGPGTGYGTDTQYF TGTGCCAGCGGTCCCGGGACAGGGTACGGCACAGATACGCAGTATTTT TRBJ2-3 TRBD1 NA TRBV6-5
CASTSRREEQPQHF TGTGCCAGTACGTCCAGGAGGGAGGAACAGCCCCAGCATTTT TRBJ1-5 NA NA TRBV19
CSARTLAGGYNEQFF TGCAGTGCTAGAACCCTGGCGGGAGGCTACAATGAGCAGTTCTTC TRBJ2-1 TRBD2 NA TRBV20-1